A single TCR beta chain is shown here with its context. Antigen unknown. The data are from a study of T cell responses to AZD1222 COVID-19 vaccine. CDR1 and CDR2 from the germline V gene are MNHEY and SVGAGI. This CDR3 has 11 amino acids. Between the trimmed V and J ends, which lost 6 bases and 8 bases, there was a span of 10 bases. Findings and limits, study-wide: Distributed over spike, vaccine-associated CD4 TCRs predominated at 160-218 and 743-854. Nearly half of spike-specific TCRs reportedly target unmutated variant regions. When two AZD1222 doses had been given, Spike-specific TCR breadth and depth rose.

TCRdb keeps only in-frame clones here, not all; method: immunoSEQ multiplex PCR. Here the sample spans about 190,000 clones, roughly nine tenths being singletons. Sequences were derived from peripheral blood, sampled on day 0 of AZD1222 vaccination. The V and J genes are TRBV6-5 and TRBJ1-2; a possible D gene is TRBD1 (6 bases). The receptor was isolated from an adult in good health. This chain's CDR3 is CASRQGEGYTF. DNA for the CDR3: TGTGCCAGCAGACAGGGTGAAGGCTACACCTTC.